Each of the 7 T cell receptor beta chains below was sequenced from the same sample in a study of CD8 T cells in ankylosing spondylitis. Study results and limitations: Seemingly characteristic of ankylosing spondylitis blood was a TCR beta motif consisting of 7 or 8 highly homologous variants.

No cognate antigen is known for these TCRs. TCRdb re-called the 5' RACE reads through MiXCR, storing one row per CDR3 protein. This sample has 200,000 to 250,000 distinct CDR3 sequences, with around 18% found just once. The sequenced sample was blood, either unsorted or a sorted T cell fraction (not recorded which). These receptors all stem from a male donor with ankylosing spondylitis.

There are many counts of this clonotype. The gene calls are TRBV4-2 and TRBJ1-2; weak D call: TRBD1 (6 bases). This CDR3 contains 16 residues. Trimming left V 0 bases short and J 0 bases short, with 11 bases between. Germline CDR1 and CDR2: LGHNA and YNFKEQ. The DNA of the CDR3 is TGTGCCAGCAGCCAAGAGGGGGGCTTTACTAACTATGGCTACACCTTC. The encoded protein is CASSQEGGFTNYGYTF.

There are a few counts of this clonotype. The chain has TRBV20-1 and TRBJ2-1; 8 bases map to TRBD2. Germline CDR1 and CDR2: DFQATT and SNEGSKA (reference sequence). The J segment lost 4 bases and the V segment lost 7 bases, leaving 12 bases of the junction unmatched. This CDR3 region has 15 residues. CDR3 region: CSVRGDRGGYNEQFF. The CDR3, as DNA: TGCAGTGTCAGAGGGGACCGGGGGGGTTACAATGAGCAGTTCTTC.

The chain combines TRBV5-6 with TRBJ1-6, with 7 bases lining up with TRBD1. This CDR3 comprises 15 residues. Trimming took 4 bases from V and 3 from J; bases not matched to a gene: 4. Germline-derived CDR1 and CDR2 are SGHDT and YYEEEE. CDR3: CASSPTGVYNSPLHF. The DNA of the CDR3 is TGTGCCAGCAGCCCTACAGGGGTCTATAATTCACCCCTCCACTTT.

The CDR3 protein is CASSGRGTDTQYF. The CDR3, as DNA: TGTGCCAGCAGCGGCAGAGGCACAGATACGCAGTATTTT. This chain uses TRBV7-9 with TRBJ2-3; D is unresolved. The CDR3 has 13 residues. V was shortened by 5 bases and J by 1 base, with 7 bases between the two germline ends. CDR1 and CDR2 (germline): SEHNR, FQNEAQ (reference sequence). Combining the CDR3 with reference TRBV7-9 and TRBJ2-3 gives the whole variable domain DTGVSQNPRHKITKRGQNVTFRCDPISEHNRLYWYRQTLGQGPEFLTYFQNEAQLEKSRLLSDRFSAERPKGSFSTLEIQRTEQGDSAMYLCASSGRGTDTQYFGPGTRLTVL.

This clonotype was counted a few times. One end of the junction fails to match germline, which may point to a read error. V usage is TRBV2 and J usage is TRBJ1-5; D not resolved. The CDR3 totals 13 residues. The germline V gene has CDR1 SNHLY and CDR2 FYNNEI. Here the CDR3 DNA reads TGTGCCAACAGTGAAGGCCTTTATCAGCCCCAGCATTTT. Protein product: CANSEGLYQPQHF. The full variable domain, in which reference TRBV2 and TRBJ1-5 provide the parts outside the CDR3, is EPEVTQTPSHQVTQMGQEVILRCVPISNHLYFYWYRQILGQKVEFLVSFYNNEISEKSEIFDDQFSVERPDGSNFTLKIRSTKLEDSAMYFCANSEGLYQPQHFGDGTRLSIL.

This clonotype has a handful of counts. The chain is built from TRBV5-4 and TRBJ1-2; D call uncertain. From germline, CDR1 is SGHNT and CDR2 YYREEE (reference sequence). The CDR3 runs to 13 residues. V gave up 3 bases and J gave up 8 bases, with 14 bases separating them. The CDR3 nucleotides are TGTGCCAGCAGCTCCCCCCCCGATCCCGGCTACACCTTC. Its translation: CASSSPPDPGYTF.

This clonotype was recorded a few times. The chain recombines TRBV5-6 with TRBJ1-5, with D maybe TRBD1 (5 bases). The V end was cut by 5 bases, the J end by 0 bases, with 18 bases between. Germline loops: CDR1 SGHDT, CDR2 YYEEEE. The CDR3 is 17 amino acids. CDR3 in DNA: TGTGCCAGCAGACTGGGACCCAAGGATAGTAGCAATCAGCCCCAGCATTTT. It is translated as CASRLGPKDSSNQPQHF.